Sequencing of this T cell receptor (beta chain) was carried out in a study of blood T cell repertoires in COVID-19. Study details: Italy, Spain and the United States were the sources of the convalescent and acute COVID-19 samples. From T cells, B-cell-depleted T cells, or PBMCs came the material, which was cDNA or gDNA.

Remarks on this clone: Within the sample, other DNA sequences also encode this same CDR3.

Authors' analysis steps: Reference gene primers were amplified, and this amplification served to estimate nucleated cell counts. Assay: immunoSEQ multiplex PCR; the TCRdb copy retains only in-frame clones and omits some. That table gives V, J and clone size, and the DNA gave D and trimming. The data contain about 250,000 clones, almost 90% of them singletons. CDR3 length: 13 amino acids. The germline CDR1 and CDR2 sequences are SGHTA and FQGNSA. V shed 4 bases and J shed 4 bases, with 8 bases lying between them. The sequenced sample was peripheral blood. The TCR sequence derives from a man at least 80 years old with acute or convalescent COVID-19. This chain uses TRBV7-2 with TRBJ1-5; maybe TRBD1 (6 bases). This CDR3 reads CASSSQGNQPQHF. In nucleotides, the CDR3 is TGTGCCAGCAGCTCCCAGGGGAATCAGCCCCAGCATTTT.